One and the same sample provided the 27 T cell receptor beta chains below, sequenced in a study of Graves' ophthalmopathy and Graves' hyperthyroidism. The authors amplified TCR beta CDR3 regions from RNA transcripts. In the first round, RT-PCR was carried out with HTBI primers, and a multiplex PCR formed the second round. TCRdb ran MiXCR on the multiplex PCR reads and lists one entry per CDR3 protein. The sample records 900,000 to 1,200,000 distinct CDR3 sequences, approximately 35% being singletons. Sequencing was performed on peripheral blood or thyroid tissue (not recorded which). The receptor set was obtained from an adult man with Graves' hyperthyroidism.

The chain carries TRBV2 and TRBJ1-2, with D uncertain. The CDR3 contains 11 residues. Looked up from germline, CDR1 is SNHLY and CDR2 is FYNNEI. CDR3: CATLDLYGYTF. CDR3 sequence (DNA): TGTGCTACCCTGGACCTCTATGGCTACACCTTC.

J is TRBJ1-1 and V is TRBV7-2, with no clear D. V was cut by 2 bases and J by 5 bases, with 15 bases left in between. CDR3 length equals 15 residues. Germline-derived CDR1 and CDR2 are SGHTA and FQGNSA. The CDR3 bases are TGTGCCAGCAGCTTAAGTCCGAGACACCTAACTGAAGCTTTCTTT. It encodes CASSLSPRHLTEAFF.

Concerning this clonotype itself: A clone one base away is much larger, so this may be a read error. The chain carries TRBV12-3 or TRBV12-4 and TRBJ2-7; TRBD2 is a possible D gene (5 bases). The CDR3 sequence is 13 residues long. V lost 7 bases and J 1 base, leaving 11 bases between the germline ends. As DNA, the CDR3 is TGTGCCAGCACGCTAGCCGTTTCCTACGAGCAGTACTTC. This sequence encodes CASTLAVSYEQYF.

This clonotype was seen ten or more times. The chain links TRBV10-3 to TRBJ1-1; D gene unclear. Trimming removed 4 bases at V and 1 base at J, with 10 bases between. The germline V gene has CDR1 ENHRY and CDR2 SYGVKD. CDR3 length equals 14 residues. This CDR3 is CAISGGSANTEAFF. The CDR3 DNA follows: TGTGCCATCAGTGGAGGTTCAGCGAACACTGAAGCTTTCTTT.

This clonotype was counted a few times. The J gene is TRBJ2-7, the V gene TRBV19; D may match TRBD1 or TRBD2 (6 bases each). Trimming left V 9 bases short and J 3 bases short, with 18 bases between. Germline loops: CDR1 LNHDA, CDR2 SQIVND (reference sequence). The CDR3 has 14 residues. CDR3 bases: TGTGCCAGCAGTTACTCGGAGGGGGGCTACGAGCAGTACTTC. The encoded protein is CASSYSEGGYEQYF.

The genes are TRBV5-6 and TRBJ2-7; D uncertain. V was clipped by 3 bases and J by 5 bases, with 12 bases between them. The CDR3 sequence is 13 residues long. Germline lookup yields CDR1 SGHDT and CDR2 YYEEEE. CDR3: CASSSGPGDEQYF. CDR3 nucleotide sequence: TGTGCCAGCAGCTCTGGCCCCGGAGACGAGCAGTACTTC.

V is TRBV15 and J is TRBJ1-5; no clear D. Germline CDR1 is LNHNV and CDR2 is YYDKDF (reference sequence). The CDR3 has 15 amino acids. The V end was cut by 2 bases, the J end by 0 bases, with 8 bases between. The CDR3 region is CATSRPLSSNQPQHF. CDR3 coding DNA: TGTGCCACCAGCAGACCCCTAAGTAGCAATCAGCCCCAGCATTTT.

To note about this clonotype: A much larger clone differs by one base, so this may be a read error. The chain employs TRBV5-6 and TRBJ2-5, with no clear D. CDR3 size: 12 residues. V gave up 2 bases and J gave up 5 bases, with 7 bases separating them. CDR1 and CDR2 (germline): SGHDT, YYEEEE. Here the CDR3 reads CASSFLAETQYF. CDR3 bases: TGTGCCAGCAGCTTTTTGGCGGAGACCCAGTACTTC.

The table lists this clonotype with many counts. The V and J genes are TRBV20-1 and TRBJ1-6; 9 nucleotides align to TRBD1. Germline CDR1 DFQATT, CDR2 SNEGSKA (reference sequence). The CDR3 is 14 amino acids. Trimming removed 1 base from V and 9 bases from J; junction bases left unmatched: 4. The CDR3 is CSARGGDRASPLHF. CDR3 nucleotide sequence: TGCAGTGCTAGAGGGGGGGACAGGGCTTCACCCCTCCACTTT.

This clonotype was counted ten times or more. The rearrangement joins TRBV29-1 to TRBJ2-5; D not resolved. Trimming pared 3 bases from V and 2 bases from J, leaving 10 bases between. Germline V gene data show CDR1 as SQVTM and CDR2 as ANQGSEA. This CDR3 is 13 amino acids long. In nucleotides, the CDR3 is TGCAGCGTTGATTCCGCAGTTCAAGAGACCCAGTACTTC. As protein: CSVDSAVQETQYF. Drawing the rest from reference TRBV29-1 and TRBJ2-5, the complete variable domain is SAVISQKPSRDICQRGTSLTIQCQVDSQVTMMFWYRQQPGQSLTLIATANQGSEATYESGFVIDKFPISRPNLTFSTLTVSNMSPEDSSIYLCSVDSAVQETQYFGPGTRLLVL.

Ten or more counts support this clonotype. V gene TRBV5-5 combines with J gene TRBJ1-2, with 8 bases matching TRBD1. The J segment lost 4 bases and the V segment lost 0 bases, leaving 2 bases of the junction unmatched. The germline V gene has CDR1 SGHKS and CDR2 YYEKEE (reference sequence). There are 14 residues in the CDR3. The CDR3 here is CASSLDTGGYGYTF. DNA of the CDR3: TGTGCCAGCAGCTTGGACACAGGGGGCTATGGCTACACCTTC.

This clonotype has just a few counts. V gene TRBV9 combines with J gene TRBJ2-7; D remains ambiguous. The CDR3 consists of 14 residues. Germline CDR1 and CDR2: SGDLS and YYNGEE. The V and J ends lost 4 bases and 2 bases respectively, with 13 bases between them. As DNA, the CDR3 is TGTGCCAGCAGCCAACCGATCCTCCCCTACGAGCAGTACTTC. It codes for CASSQPILPYEQYF. Filled out from reference TRBV9 and TRBJ2-7, the complete variable domain reads DSGVTQTPKHLITATGQRVTLRCSPRSGDLSVYWYQQSLDQGLQFLIQYYNGEERAKGNILERFSAQQFPDLHSELNLSSLELGDSALYFCASSQPILPYEQYFGPGTRLTVT.

This clonotype showed up just a few times. The rearrangement joins TRBV4-2 to TRBJ1-6; the D is unclear. This CDR3 has 16 residues. The V gene lost 0 bases and the J gene lost 7 bases, with 13 bases spanning the gap. CDR1 LGHNA and CDR2 YNFKEQ come from the germline V gene. In DNA form, the CDR3 reads TGTGCCAGCAGCCAAGATCCCTCGGAAGAAAATTCACCCCTCCACTTT. Translated, it gives CASSQDPSEENSPLHF.

Many counts were recorded for this clonotype. The chain carries TRBV11-2 and TRBJ1-1; D not certain. CDR3 size: 16 residues. Germline CDR1 reads SGHAT; CDR2 reads FQNNGV. V lost 0 bases and J lost 1, with 12 bases in between. The CDR3: CASSLDSFRTNTEAFF. The DNA of the CDR3 is TGTGCCAGCAGCTTAGATAGCTTCAGGACGAACACTGAAGCTTTCTTT.

Remarks on this clonotype: This sequence may be a read error, since a much larger clone differs from it by one base. The chain links TRBV10-3 to TRBJ2-2; TRBD2 is a possible D gene (5 bases). The CDR3 length is 15 residues. Germline CDR1 and CDR2: ENHRY and SYGVKD. CDR3 sequence (DNA): TGTGCCATCAGTGCCGCGGAGCGGAACGCCGGGGAGCTGTTTTTT. Residues: CAISAAERNAGELFF.

This chain connects TRBV12-3 or TRBV12-4 to TRBJ2-6, with 11 bases matching TRBD1. The V and J ends lost 6 bases and 2 bases, in that order; junction bases with no gene match: 3. This CDR3 region has 16 residues. The DNA for the CDR3 is TGTGCCAGCAGGGGGACAGGGGGTACTGGGGCCAACGTCCTGACTTTC. The encoded protein is CASRGTGGTGANVLTF.

This clonotype appeared many times. The gene calls are TRBV7-9 and TRBJ2-7; either TRBD1 or TRBD2 may fit D (6 bases each). This CDR3 contains 15 residues. Germline lookup yields CDR1 SEHNR and CDR2 FQNEAQ (reference sequence). V lost 1 base to trimming and J lost 2 bases, with 12 bases between them. The CDR3, as DNA: TGTGCCAGCAGCTTAGGGGGGGCACTCACCTACGAGCAGTACTTC. It yields the protein CASSLGGALTYEQYF.

This sequence joins TRBV24-1 and TRBJ2-7, with D perhaps given as TRBD1 or TRBD2 (5 bases each). V was shortened by 7 bases and J by 4 bases, with 16 bases between the two germline ends. CDR3 length: 14 residues. Germline lookup yields CDR1 KGHDR and CDR2 SFDVKD. The DNA for the CDR3 is TGTGCCACCAGGGGGACCGCCCCGTGGTACGAGCAGTACTTC. Encoded protein: CATRGTAPWYEQYF.

In regard to this clonotype: A read error may explain this, as a much larger clone is one base away. The V and J genes are TRBV7-8 and TRBJ2-7; 8 bases agree with TRBD2. J was trimmed by 5 bases and V by 5 bases; bases with no gene match: 11. CDR1 is SGHVS, CDR2 FQNEAQ, per germline. The CDR3 consists of 15 residues. The CDR3 protein is CASSPGSGLVHEQYF. CDR3 nucleotides: TGTGCCAGCAGCCCCGGCTCGGGACTAGTCCACGAGCAGTACTTC.

The J gene is TRBJ2-5, the V gene TRBV20-1; TRBD2 matches at 7 bases. Germline-derived CDR1 and CDR2 are DFQATT and SNEGSKA (reference sequence). CDR3 length equals 16 residues. With V trimmed by 3 bases and J by 8 bases, 18 bases remained unmatched. The CDR3 DNA is TGCAGTGCTAGGTTCGGTGCGGGAGCGTTGGAGGTAACCCAGTACTTC. Amino acid sequence: CSARFGAGALEVTQYF.

This rearrangement joins TRBV14 to TRBJ2-7; D gene ambiguous. CDR3 size: 14 residues. The V end was cut by 10 bases, the J end by 2 bases, with 18 bases between. Looked up from germline, CDR1 is SGHDN and CDR2 is FVKESK. Here the CDR3 reads CAISDLGSPYEQYF. In DNA form, the CDR3 reads TGTGCCATCAGTGATTTGGGCAGTCCCTACGAGCAGTACTTC. The whole variable domain, filled in from reference TRBV14 and TRBJ2-7, reads EAGVTQFPSHSVIEKGQTVTLRCDPISGHDNLYWYRRVMGKEIKFLLHFVKESKQDESGMPNNRFLAERTGGTYSTLKVQPAELEDSGVYFCAISDLGSPYEQYFGPGTRLTVT.

This clonotype was counted between two and nine times. The chain links TRBV30 to TRBJ1-5, with 7 bases lining up with TRBD1. The CDR3 runs to 13 residues. V lost 5 bases and J lost 4; bases outside the gene matches: 5. Germline V gene sequence: CDR1 GTSNPN, CDR2 SVGIG (reference sequence). CDR3 DNA sequence: TGTGCCTGGCCCCGCAGGGGGAATCAGCCCCAGCATTTT. Amino acids: CAWPRRGNQPQHF.

This clonotype was observed many times. This chain links TRBV29-1 with TRBJ1-2; D is possibly TRBD1 (5 bases). Germline V gene data show CDR1 as SQVTM and CDR2 as ANQGSEA. The CDR3 runs 13 residues. The ends were cut back, 8 bases at V and 6 bases at J, with 19 bases in the middle. Written as DNA, the CDR3 is TGCAGCTGCGGACAACCGCTATCGAATGGCTACACCTTC. Encoded protein: CSCGQPLSNGYTF.

Worth noting for this clonotype: At one of its ends the junction is not consistent with the germline gene, which may arise from a read error. V usage is TRBV7-2 and J usage is TRBJ1-2, with D possibly TRBD1 on 6 matching bases. The CDR3 is 13 amino acids. CDR1 is SGHTA and CDR2 is FQGNSA in the germline V gene. The CDR3 protein is CASSFLAGDGYTF. The DNA for the CDR3 is TGTGCCAGCAGCTTTCTCGCAGGGGATGGTTACACCTTC.

This clonotype came up many times. The V gene is TRBV7-6, the J gene TRBJ2-5, with D maybe TRBD2 (6 bases). Germline V gene data show CDR1 as SGHVS and CDR2 as FNYEAQ. The CDR3 covers 16 residues. The V end lost 4 bases, the J end lost 3 bases, and 18 bases lay between the germline ends. CDR3 region: CASSSTTGVWEETQYF. DNA for the CDR3: TGTGCCAGCAGCTCAACTACGGGGGTATGGGAAGAGACCCAGTACTTC.

This sequence joins TRBV14 and TRBJ1-2, with a weak D call TRBD1 (5 bases). Per the germline V gene, CDR1 is SGHDN and CDR2 is FVKESK. Deletions cut 7 bases from V and 6 bases from J, with 21 bases between. This CDR3 is built from 15 residues. The DNA for the CDR3 is TGTGCCAGCACACTCGGATTACCCCGGGGCCATGGCTACACCTTC. Its protein is CASTLGLPRGHGYTF.

A word on this clonotype: Since a much larger clone is just one base distant, this may be a read error. The conserved final phenylalanine or tryptophan is absent from the CDR3, which likely points to a read error. The CDR3 protein is CASSLTGVGSPLHL. The CDR3 DNA is TGTGCCAGCAGCCTTACAGGGGTCGGTTCACCCCTCCACCTT. The chain recombines TRBV7-9 with TRBJ1-6; 7 bases agree with TRBD1. Per the germline V gene, CDR1 is SEHNR and CDR2 is FQNEAQ (reference sequence). This CDR3 contains 14 residues. The V and J ends lost 5 bases and 9 bases, in that order; junction bases with no gene match: 7.